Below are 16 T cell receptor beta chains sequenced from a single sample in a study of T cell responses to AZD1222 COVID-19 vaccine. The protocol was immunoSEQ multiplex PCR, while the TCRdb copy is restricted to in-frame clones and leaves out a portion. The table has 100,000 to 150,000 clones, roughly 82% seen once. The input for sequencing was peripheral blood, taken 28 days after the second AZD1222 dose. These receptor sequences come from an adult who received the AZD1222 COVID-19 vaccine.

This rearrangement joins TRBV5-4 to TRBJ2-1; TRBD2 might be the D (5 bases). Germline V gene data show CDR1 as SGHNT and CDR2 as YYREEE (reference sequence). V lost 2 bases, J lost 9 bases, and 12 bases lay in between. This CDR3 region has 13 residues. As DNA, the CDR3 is TGTGCCAGCAGCTTTACGCCAGCGGCTGAGCAGTTCTTC. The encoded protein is CASSFTPAAEQFF.

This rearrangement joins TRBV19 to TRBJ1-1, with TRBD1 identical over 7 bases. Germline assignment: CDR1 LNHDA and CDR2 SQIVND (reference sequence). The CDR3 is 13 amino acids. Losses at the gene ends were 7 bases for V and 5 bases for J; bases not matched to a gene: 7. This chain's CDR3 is CASTTGVRTEAFF. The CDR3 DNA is TGTGCCAGTACCACAGGGGTAAGGACTGAAGCTTTCTTT. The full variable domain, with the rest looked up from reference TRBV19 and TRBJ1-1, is DGGITQSPKYLFRKEGQNVTLSCEQNLNHDAMYWYRQDPGQGLRLIYYSQIVNDFQKGDIAEGYSVSREKKESFPLTVTSAQKNPTAFYLCASTTGVRTEAFFGQGTRLTVV.

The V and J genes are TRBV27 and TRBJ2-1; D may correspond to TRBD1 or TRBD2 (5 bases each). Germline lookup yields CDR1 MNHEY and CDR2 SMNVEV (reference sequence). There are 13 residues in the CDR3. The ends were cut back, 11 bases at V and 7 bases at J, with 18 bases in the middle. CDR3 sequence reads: CAGTQGKGNEQFF. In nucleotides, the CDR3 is TGTGCCGGGACGCAGGGTAAGGGGAATGAGCAGTTCTTC.

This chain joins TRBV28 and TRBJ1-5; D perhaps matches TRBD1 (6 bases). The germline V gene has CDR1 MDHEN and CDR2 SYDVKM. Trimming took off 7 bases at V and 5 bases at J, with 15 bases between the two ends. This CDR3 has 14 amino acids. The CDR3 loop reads CASNDLDRDQPQHF. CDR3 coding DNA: TGTGCCAGCAATGACTTGGACAGAGATCAGCCCCAGCATTTT.

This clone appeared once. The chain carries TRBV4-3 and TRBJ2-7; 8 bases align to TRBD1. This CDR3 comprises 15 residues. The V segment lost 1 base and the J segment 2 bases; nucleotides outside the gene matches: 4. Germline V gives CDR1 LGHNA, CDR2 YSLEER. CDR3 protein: CASSQGTGITYEQYF. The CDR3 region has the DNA TGCGCCAGCAGCCAAGGGACAGGGATAACCTACGAGCAGTACTTC.

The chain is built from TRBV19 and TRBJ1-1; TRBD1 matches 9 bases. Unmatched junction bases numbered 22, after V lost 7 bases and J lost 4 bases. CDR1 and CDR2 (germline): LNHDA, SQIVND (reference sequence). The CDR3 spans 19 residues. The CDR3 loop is CASTLYGVRDRAWSTEAFF. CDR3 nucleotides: TGTGCCAGTACCTTATATGGGGTCCGGGACAGGGCATGGAGCACTGAAGCTTTCTTT.

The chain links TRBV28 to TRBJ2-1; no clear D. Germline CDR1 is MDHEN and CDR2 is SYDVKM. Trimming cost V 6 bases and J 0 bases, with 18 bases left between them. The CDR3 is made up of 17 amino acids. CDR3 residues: CASSPRSTHPSYNEQFF. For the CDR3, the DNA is TGTGCCAGCAGCCCTCGCAGCACACACCCCTCCTACAATGAGCAGTTCTTC.

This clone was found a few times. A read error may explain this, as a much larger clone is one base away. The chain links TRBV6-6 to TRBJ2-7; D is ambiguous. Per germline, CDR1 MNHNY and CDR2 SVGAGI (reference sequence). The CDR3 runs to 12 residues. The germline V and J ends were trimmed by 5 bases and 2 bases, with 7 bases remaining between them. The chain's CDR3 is CASSPYPYEQYF. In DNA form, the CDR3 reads TGTGCCAGCAGTCCCTATCCCTACGAGCAGTACTTC.

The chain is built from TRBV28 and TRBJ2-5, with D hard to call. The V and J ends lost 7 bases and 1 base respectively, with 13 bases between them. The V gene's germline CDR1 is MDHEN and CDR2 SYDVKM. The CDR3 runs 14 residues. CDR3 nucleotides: TGTGCCAGCAACTACTGGGGTTCCCAAGAGACCCAGTACTTC. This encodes CASNYWGSQETQYF.

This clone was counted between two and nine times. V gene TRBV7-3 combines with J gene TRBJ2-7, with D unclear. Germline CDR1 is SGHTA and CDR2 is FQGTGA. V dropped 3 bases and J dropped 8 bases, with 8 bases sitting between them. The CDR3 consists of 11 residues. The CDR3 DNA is TGTGCCAGCAGCTTCAGTCTCCAGCAGTACTTC. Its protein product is CASSFSLQQYF.

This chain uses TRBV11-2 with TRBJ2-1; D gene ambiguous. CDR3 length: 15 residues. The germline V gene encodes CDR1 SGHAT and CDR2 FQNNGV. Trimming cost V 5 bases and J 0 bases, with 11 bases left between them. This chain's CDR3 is CASSRLRSSYNEQFF. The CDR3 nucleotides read TGTGCCAGCAGCCGCCTTAGAAGCTCCTACAATGAGCAGTTCTTC.

The CDR3 spells CASRRRTDWKLFF. Written as DNA, the CDR3 is TGTGCCAGCAGACGCAGGACGGACTGGAAACTGTTTTTT. The chain employs TRBV3-1 (or the pseudogene TRBV3-2) and TRBJ1-4, with no clear D. Germline values: CDR1 LGHDT, CDR2 YNNKEL (reference sequence). V gave up 6 bases and J gave up 11 bases, with 16 bases separating them. The CDR3 length is 13 residues.

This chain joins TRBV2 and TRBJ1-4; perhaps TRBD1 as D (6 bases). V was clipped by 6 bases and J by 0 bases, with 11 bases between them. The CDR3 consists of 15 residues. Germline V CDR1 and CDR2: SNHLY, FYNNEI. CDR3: CASRRTDATNEKLFF. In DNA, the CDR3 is TGTGCCAGCAGGAGGACAGATGCAACTAATGAAAAACTGTTTTTT.

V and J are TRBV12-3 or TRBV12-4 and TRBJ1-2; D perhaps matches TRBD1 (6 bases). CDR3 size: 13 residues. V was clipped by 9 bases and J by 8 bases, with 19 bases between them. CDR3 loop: CASRGGMGSGYTF. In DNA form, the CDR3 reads TGTGCCAGTAGGGGGGGAATGGGATCCGGCTACACCTTC.

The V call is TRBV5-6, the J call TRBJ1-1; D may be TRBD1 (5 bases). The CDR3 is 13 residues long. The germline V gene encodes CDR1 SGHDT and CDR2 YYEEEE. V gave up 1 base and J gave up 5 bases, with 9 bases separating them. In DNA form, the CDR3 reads TGTGCCAGCAGCTTGACCGGGGGTACTGAAGCTTTCTTT. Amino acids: CASSLTGGTEAFF.

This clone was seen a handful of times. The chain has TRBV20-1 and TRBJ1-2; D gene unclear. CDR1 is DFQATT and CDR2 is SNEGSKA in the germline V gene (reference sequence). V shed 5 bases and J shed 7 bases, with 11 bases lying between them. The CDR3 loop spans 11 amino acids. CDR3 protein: CSAVALGGYTF. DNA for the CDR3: TGCAGTGCTGTGGCCCTAGGTGGCTACACCTTC.